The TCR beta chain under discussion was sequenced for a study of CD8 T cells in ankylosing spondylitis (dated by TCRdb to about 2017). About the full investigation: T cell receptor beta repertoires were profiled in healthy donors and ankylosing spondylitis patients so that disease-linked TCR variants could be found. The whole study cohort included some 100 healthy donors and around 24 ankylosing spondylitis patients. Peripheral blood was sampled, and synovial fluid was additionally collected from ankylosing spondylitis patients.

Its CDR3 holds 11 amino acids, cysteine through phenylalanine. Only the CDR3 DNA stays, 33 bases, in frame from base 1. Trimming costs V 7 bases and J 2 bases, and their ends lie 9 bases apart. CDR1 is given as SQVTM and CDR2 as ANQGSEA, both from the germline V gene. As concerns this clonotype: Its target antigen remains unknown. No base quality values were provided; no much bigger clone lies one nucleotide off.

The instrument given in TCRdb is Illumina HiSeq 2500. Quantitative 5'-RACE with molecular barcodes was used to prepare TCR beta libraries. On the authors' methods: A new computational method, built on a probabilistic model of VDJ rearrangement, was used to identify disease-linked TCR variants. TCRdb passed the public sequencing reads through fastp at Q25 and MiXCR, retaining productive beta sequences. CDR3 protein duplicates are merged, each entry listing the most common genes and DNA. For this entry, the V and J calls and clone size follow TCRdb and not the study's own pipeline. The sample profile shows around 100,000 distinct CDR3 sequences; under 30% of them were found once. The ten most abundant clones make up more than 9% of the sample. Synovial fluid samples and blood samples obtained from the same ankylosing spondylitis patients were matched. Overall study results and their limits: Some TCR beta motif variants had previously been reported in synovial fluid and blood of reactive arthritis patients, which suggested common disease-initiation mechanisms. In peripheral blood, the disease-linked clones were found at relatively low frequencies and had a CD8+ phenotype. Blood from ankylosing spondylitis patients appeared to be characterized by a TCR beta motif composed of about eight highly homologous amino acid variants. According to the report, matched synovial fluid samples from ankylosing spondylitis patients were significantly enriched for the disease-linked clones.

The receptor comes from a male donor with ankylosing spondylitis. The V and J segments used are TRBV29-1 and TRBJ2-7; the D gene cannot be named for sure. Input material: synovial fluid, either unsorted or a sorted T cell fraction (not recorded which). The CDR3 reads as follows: CSASETYEQYF. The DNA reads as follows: TGCAGCGCCTCAGAGACCTACGAGCAGTACTTC.